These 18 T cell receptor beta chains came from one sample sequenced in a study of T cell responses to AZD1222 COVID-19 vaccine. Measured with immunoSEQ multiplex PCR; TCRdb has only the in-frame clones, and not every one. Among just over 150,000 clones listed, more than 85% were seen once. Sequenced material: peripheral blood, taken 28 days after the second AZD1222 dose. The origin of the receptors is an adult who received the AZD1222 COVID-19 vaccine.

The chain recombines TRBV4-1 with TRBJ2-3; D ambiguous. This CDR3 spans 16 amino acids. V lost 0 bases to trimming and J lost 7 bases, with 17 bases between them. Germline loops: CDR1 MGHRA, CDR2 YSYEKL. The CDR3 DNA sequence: TGCGCCAGCAGCCAAGAGGTGCTCTCCACGCCGAATACGCAGTATTTT. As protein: CASSQEVLSTPNTQYF.

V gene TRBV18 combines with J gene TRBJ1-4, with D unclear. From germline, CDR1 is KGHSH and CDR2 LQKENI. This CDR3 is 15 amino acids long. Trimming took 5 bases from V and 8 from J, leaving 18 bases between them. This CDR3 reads CASSVPGPAREKLFF. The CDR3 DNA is TGTGCCAGCTCAGTCCCCGGGCCGGCGAGGGAAAAACTGTTTTTT.

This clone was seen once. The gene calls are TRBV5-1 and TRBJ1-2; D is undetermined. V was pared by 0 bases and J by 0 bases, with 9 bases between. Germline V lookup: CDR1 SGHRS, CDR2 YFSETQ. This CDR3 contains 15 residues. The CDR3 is CASSLGHPTNYGYTF. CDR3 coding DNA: TGCGCCAGCAGCTTGGGCCATCCAACTAACTATGGCTACACCTTC.

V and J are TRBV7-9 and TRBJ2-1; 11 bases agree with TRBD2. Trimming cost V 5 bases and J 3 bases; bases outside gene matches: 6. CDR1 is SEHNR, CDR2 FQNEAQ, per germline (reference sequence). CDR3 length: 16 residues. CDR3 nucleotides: TGTGCCAGCAGCCCACTGACTAGCGGGGACTACAATGAGCAGTTCTTC. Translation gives CASSPLTSGDYNEQFF.

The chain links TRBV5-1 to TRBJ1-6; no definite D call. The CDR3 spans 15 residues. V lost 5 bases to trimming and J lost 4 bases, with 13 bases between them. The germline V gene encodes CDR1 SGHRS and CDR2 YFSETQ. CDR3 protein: CASSPDGKYNSPLHF. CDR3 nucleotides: TGCGCCAGCAGTCCCGACGGAAAATATAATTCACCCCTCCACTTT.

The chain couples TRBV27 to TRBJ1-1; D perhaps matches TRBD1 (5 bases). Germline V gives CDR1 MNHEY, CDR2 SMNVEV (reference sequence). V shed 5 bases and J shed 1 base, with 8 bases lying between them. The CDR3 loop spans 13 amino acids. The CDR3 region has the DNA TGTGCCAGCAGTCATCAGGGGAACACTGAAGCTTTCTTT. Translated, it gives CASSHQGNTEAFF.

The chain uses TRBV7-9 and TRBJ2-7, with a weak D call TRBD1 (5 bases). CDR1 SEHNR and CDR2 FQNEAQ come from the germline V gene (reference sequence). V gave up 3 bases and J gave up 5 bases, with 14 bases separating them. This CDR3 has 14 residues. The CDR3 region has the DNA TGTGCCAGCAGCTTTCGCAGGGAAAGCGACGAGCAGTACTTC. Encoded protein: CASSFRRESDEQYF.

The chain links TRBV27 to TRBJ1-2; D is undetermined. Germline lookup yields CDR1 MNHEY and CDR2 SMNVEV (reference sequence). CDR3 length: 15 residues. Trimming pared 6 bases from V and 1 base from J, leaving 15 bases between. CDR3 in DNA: TGTGCCAGCAGCTCGTTGCGGAAGATTAACTATGGCTACACCTTC. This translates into CASSSLRKINYGYTF.

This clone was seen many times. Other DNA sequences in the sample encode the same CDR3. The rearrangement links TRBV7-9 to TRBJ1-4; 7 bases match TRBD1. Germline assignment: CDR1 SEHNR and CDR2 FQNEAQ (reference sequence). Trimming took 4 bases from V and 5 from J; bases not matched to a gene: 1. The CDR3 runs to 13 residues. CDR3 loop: CASSSTGNEKLFF. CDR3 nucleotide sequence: TGTGCCAGCAGCTCGACAGGGAATGAAAAACTGTTTTTT.

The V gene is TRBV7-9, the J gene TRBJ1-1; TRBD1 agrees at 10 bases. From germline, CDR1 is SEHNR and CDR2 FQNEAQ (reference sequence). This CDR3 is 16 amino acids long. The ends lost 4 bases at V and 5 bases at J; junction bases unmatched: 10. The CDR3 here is CASSSAPTGGKTEAFF. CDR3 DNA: TGTGCCAGCAGCTCAGCCCCGACAGGGGGCAAAACTGAAGCTTTCTTT. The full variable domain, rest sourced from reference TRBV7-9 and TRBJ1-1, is DTGVSQNPRHKITKRGQNVTFRCDPISEHNRLYWYRQTLGQGPEFLTYFQNEAQLEKSRLLSDRFSAERPKGSFSTLEIQRTEQGDSAMYLCASSSAPTGGKTEAFFGQGTRLTVV.

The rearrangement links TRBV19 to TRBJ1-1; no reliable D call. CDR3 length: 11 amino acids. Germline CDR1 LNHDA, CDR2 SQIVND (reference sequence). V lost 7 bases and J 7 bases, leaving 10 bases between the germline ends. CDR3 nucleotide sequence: TGTGCCAGTACCAAATCGGGTGAAGCTTTCTTT. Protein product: CASTKSGEAFF.

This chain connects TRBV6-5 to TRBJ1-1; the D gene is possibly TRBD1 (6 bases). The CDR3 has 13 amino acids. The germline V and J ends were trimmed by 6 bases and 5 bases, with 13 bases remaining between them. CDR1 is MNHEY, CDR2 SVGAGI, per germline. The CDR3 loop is CASSPRGGTEAFF. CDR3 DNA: TGTGCCAGCAGCCCCAGGGGAGGGACTGAAGCTTTCTTT.

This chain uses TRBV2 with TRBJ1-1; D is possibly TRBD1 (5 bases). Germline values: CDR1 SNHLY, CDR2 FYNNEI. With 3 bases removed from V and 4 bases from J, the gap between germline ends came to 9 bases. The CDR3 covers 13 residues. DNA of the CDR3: TGTGCCAGCAGTGAGCAGGGACCCACTGAAGCTTTCTTT. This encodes CASSEQGPTEAFF.

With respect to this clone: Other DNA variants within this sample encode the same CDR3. CDR3 sequence reads: CASSPGHNQPQHF. The CDR3 DNA follows: TGTGCCAGCAGTCCCGGCCACAATCAGCCCCAGCATTTT. This chain connects TRBV6-5 to TRBJ1-5; no firm D call. Germline V gene data show CDR1 as MNHEY and CDR2 as SVGAGI. V lost 5 bases to trimming and J lost 3 bases, with 8 bases between them. This CDR3 region has 13 residues.

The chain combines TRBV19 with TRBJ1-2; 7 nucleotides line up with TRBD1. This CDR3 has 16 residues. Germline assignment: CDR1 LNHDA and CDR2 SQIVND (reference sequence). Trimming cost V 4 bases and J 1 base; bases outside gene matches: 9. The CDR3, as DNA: TGTGCCAGTAGTACCCGACAGACAGGGCTTAACTATGGCTACACCTTC. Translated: CASSTRQTGLNYGYTF.

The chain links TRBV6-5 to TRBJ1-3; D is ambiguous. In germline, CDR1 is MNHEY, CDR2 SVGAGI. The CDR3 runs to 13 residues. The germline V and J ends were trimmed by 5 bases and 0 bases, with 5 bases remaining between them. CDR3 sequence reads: CASSRNSGNTIYF. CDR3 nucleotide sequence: TGTGCCAGCAGTCGAAACTCTGGAAACACCATATATTTT.

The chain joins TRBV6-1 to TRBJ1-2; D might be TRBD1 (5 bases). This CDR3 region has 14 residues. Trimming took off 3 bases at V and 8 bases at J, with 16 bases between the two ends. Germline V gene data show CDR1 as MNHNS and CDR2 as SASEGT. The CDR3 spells CASSDRQGPSGYTF. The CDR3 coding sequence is TGTGCCAGCAGTGACCGGCAGGGCCCCTCCGGCTACACCTTC.

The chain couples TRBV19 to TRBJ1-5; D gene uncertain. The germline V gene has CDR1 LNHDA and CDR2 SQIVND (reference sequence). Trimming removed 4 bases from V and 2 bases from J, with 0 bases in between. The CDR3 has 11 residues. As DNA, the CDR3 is TGTGCCAGTAGTAGCAATCAGCCCCAGCATTTT. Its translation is CASSSNQPQHF.